The clone carrying this T cell receptor (beta chain) was found a few times. Antigen unknown. The data were taken from a study of T cell repertoires in cytomegalovirus infection. TCRdb itself ran the reads through MiXCR, one entry per CDR3 protein. Seen here are around 900,000 distinct CDR3 sequences, 31% observed once, and the top ten hold around an eighth. The germline V and J ends were trimmed by 5 bases and 6 bases, with 11 bases remaining between them. Germline lookup yields CDR1 SGHVS and CDR2 FNYEAQ. The length of the CDR3 is 13 residues. The sequenced sample was cultured CD8+ T cells from PBMCs, obtained from culture after CMV antigen stimulation. The chain has TRBV7-6 and TRBJ2-1; TRBD2 is a possible D gene (5 bases). The sequence derives from a human donor in good health (CMV status not recorded). Some clones in this sample may be carry-over from other donors' samples. The CDR3: CASSLLVTNEQFF. In DNA form, the CDR3 reads TGTGCCAGCAGCCTACTAGTCACCAATGAGCAGTTCTTC.